The clone carrying this T cell receptor (beta chain) appeared many times. Its target is not known. The data originate from a study of read filtering for tumor transcriptome and immune sequencing. Molecular barcoded adaptors covering alpha/delta and beta/gamma chains were used on approximately 400 ng RNA. TCRdb re-called the reads through MiXCR, storing one row per CDR3 protein. In the table there are about 130,000 distinct CDR3 sequences, about 13% of which are singletons. The study's findings and limits: The sorted CD138-negative fraction was a mixed bone marrow immune population, not purified T cells.

The CDR3 covers 15 residues. The V gene end was trimmed by 4 bases and the J gene end by 4 bases; junction bases not matched to a gene: 4. Germline V lookup: CDR1 SGHDT, CDR2 YYEEEE. Specimen: a population of CD138-negative cells sorted from bone marrow. The gene calls are TRBV5-6 and TRBJ2-1; 11 bases align to TRBD2. The source of this sequence is a donor aged 40 or over with multiple myeloma. CDR3 loop: CASSRGTSGYNEQFF. CDR3 sequence (DNA): TGTGCCAGCAGCCGCGGGACTAGCGGTTACAATGAGCAGTTCTTC.